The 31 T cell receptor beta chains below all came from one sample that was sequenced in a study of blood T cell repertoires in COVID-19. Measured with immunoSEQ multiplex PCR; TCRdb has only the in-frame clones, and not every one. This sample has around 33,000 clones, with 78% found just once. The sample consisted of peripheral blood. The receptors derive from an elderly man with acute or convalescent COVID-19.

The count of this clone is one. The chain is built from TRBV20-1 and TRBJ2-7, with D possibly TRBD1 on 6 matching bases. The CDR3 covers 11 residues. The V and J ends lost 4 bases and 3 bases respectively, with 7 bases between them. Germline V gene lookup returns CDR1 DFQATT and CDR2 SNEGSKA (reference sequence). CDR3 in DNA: TGCAGTGCTATGGACAGCTACGAGCAGTACTTC. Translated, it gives CSAMDSYEQYF.

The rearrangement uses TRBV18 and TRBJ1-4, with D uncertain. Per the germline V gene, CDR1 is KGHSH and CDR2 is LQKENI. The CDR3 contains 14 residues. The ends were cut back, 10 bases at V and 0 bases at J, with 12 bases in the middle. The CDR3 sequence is CATAEGATNEKLFF. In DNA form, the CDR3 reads TGTGCCACTGCGGAGGGCGCAACTAATGAAAAACTGTTTTTT. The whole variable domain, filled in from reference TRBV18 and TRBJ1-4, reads NAGVMQNPRHLVRRRGQEARLRCSPMKGHSHVYWYRQLPEEGLKFMVYLQKENIIDESGMPKERFSAEFPKEGPSILRIQQVVRGDSAAYFCATAEGATNEKLFFGSGTQLSVL.

The CDR3 reads CASSRLYNEQFF. The DNA for the CDR3 is TGTGCCAGCAGTCGACTGTACAATGAGCAGTTCTTC. This sequence joins TRBV12-3 or TRBV12-4 and TRBJ2-1, with no clear D. The CDR3 runs 12 residues. Trimming removed 5 bases at V and 4 bases at J, with 6 bases between.

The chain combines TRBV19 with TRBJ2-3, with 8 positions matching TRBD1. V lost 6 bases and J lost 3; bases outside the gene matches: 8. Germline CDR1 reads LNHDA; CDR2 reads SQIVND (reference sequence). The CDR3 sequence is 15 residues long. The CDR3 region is CASRTRGQGTDTQYF. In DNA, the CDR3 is TGTGCCAGTAGGACCAGGGGGCAAGGGACAGATACGCAGTATTTT. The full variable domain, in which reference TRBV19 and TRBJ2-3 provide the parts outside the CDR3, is DGGITQSPKYLFRKEGQNVTLSCEQNLNHDAMYWYRQDPGQGLRLIYYSQIVNDFQKGDIAEGYSVSREKKESFPLTVTSAQKNPTAFYLCASRTRGQGTDTQYFGPGTRLTVL.

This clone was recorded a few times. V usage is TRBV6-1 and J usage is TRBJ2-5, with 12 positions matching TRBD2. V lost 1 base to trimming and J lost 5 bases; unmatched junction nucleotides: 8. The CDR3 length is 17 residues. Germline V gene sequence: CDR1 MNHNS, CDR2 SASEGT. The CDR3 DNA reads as TGTGCCAGCAGTGAAGGAGCTAGCGGGGGGGCCGGGGAGACCCAGTACTTC. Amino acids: CASSEGASGGAGETQYF.

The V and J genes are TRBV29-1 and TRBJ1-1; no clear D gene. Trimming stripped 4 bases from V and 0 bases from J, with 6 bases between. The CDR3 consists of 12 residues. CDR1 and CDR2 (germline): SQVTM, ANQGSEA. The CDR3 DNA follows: TGCAGCGTTGGACACATGAACACTGAAGCTTTCTTT. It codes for CSVGHMNTEAFF.

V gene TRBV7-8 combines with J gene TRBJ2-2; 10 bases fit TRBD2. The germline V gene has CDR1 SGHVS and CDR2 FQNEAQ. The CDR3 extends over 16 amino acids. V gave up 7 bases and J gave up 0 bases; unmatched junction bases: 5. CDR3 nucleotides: TGTGCCAGCATTGGACTAGCGGATCCGAACACCGGGGAGCTGTTTTTT. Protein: CASIGLADPNTGELFF.

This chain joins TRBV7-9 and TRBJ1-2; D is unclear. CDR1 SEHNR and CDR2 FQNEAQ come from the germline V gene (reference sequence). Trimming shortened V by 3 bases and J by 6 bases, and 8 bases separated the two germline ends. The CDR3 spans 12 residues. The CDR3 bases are TGTGCCAGCAGCTTGTCGGGAGATGGCTACACCTTC. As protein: CASSLSGDGYTF.

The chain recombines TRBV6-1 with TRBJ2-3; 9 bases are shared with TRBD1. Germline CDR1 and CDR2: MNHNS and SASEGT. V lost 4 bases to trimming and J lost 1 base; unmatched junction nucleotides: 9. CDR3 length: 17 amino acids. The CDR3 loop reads CASSGFRTGEGTDTQYF. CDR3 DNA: TGTGCCAGCAGTGGCTTCCGGACAGGGGAGGGCACAGATACGCAGTATTTT.

The CDR3 nucleotides read TGTGCCAGCAGTAGCCCCGCCGGGACAGCCTGGCTAGAGCAGTACTTC. This translates into CASSSPAGTAWLEQYF. V gene TRBV28 combines with J gene TRBJ2-7; 7 bases are a match to TRBD1. The germline gives CDR1 MDHEN, CDR2 SYDVKM. The CDR3 runs to 16 residues. V was clipped by 5 bases and J by 7 bases; unmatched bases: 17.

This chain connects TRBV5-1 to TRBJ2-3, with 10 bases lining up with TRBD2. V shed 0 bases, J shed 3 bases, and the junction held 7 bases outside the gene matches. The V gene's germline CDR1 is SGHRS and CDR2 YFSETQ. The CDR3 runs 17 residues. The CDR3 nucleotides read TGCGCCAGCAGCTTGGGGTTAGCGGGGGGCCTAACAGATACGCAGTATTTT. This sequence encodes CASSLGLAGGLTDTQYF.

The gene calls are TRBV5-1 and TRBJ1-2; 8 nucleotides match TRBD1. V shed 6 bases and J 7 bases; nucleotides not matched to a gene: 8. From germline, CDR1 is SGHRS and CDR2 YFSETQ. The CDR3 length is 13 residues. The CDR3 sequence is CASTQDRGSGYTF. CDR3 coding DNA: TGCGCCAGCACCCAAGACAGGGGATCTGGCTACACCTTC.

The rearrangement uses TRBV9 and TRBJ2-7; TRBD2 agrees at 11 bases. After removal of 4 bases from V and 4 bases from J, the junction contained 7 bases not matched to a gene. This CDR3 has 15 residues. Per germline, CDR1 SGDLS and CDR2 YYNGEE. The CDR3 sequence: CASSPVAGGIYEQYF. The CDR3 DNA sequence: TGTGCCAGCAGCCCCGTAGCGGGGGGGATTTACGAGCAGTACTTC.

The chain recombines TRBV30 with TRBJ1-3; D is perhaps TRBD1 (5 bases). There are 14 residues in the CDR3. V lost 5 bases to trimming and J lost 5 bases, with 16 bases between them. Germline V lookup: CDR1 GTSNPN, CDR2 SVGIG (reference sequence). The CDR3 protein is CAWVDERTRNTIYF. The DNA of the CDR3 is TGTGCCTGGGTTGATGAAAGGACAAGAAACACCATATATTTT.

The CDR3 DNA reads as TGTGCCAGCACGGAAAGCGGATACTATGGCTACACCTTC. It is translated as CASTESGYYGYTF. The chain is built from TRBV2 and TRBJ1-2; D is undetermined. V was pared by 7 bases and J by 3 bases, with 12 bases between. Germline V CDR1 and CDR2: SNHLY, FYNNEI. The CDR3 has 13 amino acids.

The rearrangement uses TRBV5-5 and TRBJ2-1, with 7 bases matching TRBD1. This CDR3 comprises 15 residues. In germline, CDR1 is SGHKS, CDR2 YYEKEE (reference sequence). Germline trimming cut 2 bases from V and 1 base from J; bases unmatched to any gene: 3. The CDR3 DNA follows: TGTGCCAGCAGCTTAACAGGGGAGTCCTACAATGAGCAGTTCTTC. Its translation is CASSLTGESYNEQFF.

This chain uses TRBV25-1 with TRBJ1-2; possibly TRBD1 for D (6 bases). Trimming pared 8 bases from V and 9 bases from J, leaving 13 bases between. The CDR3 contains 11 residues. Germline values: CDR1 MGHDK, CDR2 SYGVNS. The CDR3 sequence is CASGTGFSYTF. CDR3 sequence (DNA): TGTGCCAGCGGCACAGGGTTCAGCTACACCTTC.

Written as DNA, the CDR3 is TGTGCCAGCGGTAACCTGGGACAGGAACAGTGGAACACTGAAGCTTTCTTT. This codes for CASGNLGQEQWNTEAFF. The V call is TRBV5-4, the J call TRBJ1-1; 8 positions match TRBD1. The germline gives CDR1 SGHNT, CDR2 YYREEE (reference sequence). The CDR3 length is 17 residues. Losses at the gene ends were 7 bases for V and 1 base for J; bases not matched to a gene: 15.

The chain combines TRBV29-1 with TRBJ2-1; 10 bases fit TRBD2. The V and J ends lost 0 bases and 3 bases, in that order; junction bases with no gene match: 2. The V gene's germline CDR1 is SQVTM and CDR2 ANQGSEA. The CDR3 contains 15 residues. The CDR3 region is CSVEDPSGGYNEQFF. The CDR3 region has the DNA TGCAGCGTTGAAGATCCTAGCGGGGGCTACAATGAGCAGTTCTTC.

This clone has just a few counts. The CDR3 nucleotides are TGTGCCAGCAGCTTAGCGTTTCGTGAAGGGGTGGTTCAAAACTATGGCTACACCTTC. Its protein product is CASSLAFREGVVQNYGYTF. The V and J genes are TRBV7-9 and TRBJ1-2, with a possible D match to TRBD1 (5 bases). Germline V gene data show CDR1 as SEHNR and CDR2 as FQNEAQ (reference sequence). V lost 0 bases to trimming and J lost 2 bases, with 22 bases between them. This CDR3 comprises 19 residues. Filled out from reference TRBV7-9 and TRBJ1-2, the complete variable domain reads DTGVSQNPRHKITKRGQNVTFRCDPISEHNRLYWYRQTLGQGPEFLTYFQNEAQLEKSRLLSDRFSAERPKGSFSTLEIQRTEQGDSAMYLCASSLAFREGVVQNYGYTFGSGTRLTVV.

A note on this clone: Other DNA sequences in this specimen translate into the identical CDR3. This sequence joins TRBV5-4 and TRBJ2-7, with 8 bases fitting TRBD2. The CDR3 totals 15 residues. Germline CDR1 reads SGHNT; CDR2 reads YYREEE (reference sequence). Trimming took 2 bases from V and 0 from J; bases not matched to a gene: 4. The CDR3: CASSFRGGPSYEQYF. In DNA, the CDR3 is TGTGCCAGCAGCTTCCGCGGGGGGCCCTCCTACGAGCAGTACTTC.

The CDR3 coding sequence is TGTGCCAGCAGCCCTCAGAGCCGGGACAGAAGATTGAACACTGAAGCTTTCTTT. Amino acids: CASSPQSRDRRLNTEAFF. This chain joins TRBV12-1 and TRBJ1-1; the D call TRBD1 from the table was never checked on the DNA. TRBV12-1 counts as a pseudogene. CDR3 length equals 18 residues.

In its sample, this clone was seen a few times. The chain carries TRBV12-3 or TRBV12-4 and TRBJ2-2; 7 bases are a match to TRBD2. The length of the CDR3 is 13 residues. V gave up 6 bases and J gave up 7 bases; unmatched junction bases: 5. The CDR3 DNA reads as TGTGCCAGCAGCCACGGGGGGAACGGGGAGCTGTTTTTT. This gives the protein CASSHGGNGELFF.

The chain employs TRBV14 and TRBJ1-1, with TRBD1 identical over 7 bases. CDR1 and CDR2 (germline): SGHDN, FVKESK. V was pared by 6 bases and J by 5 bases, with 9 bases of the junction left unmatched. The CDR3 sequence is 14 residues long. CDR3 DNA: TGTGCCAGCAGTTCCCAGGGGGGTGGAACTGAAGCTTTCTTT. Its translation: CASSSQGGGTEAFF. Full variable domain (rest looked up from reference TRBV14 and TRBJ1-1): EAGVTQFPSHSVIEKGQTVTLRCDPISGHDNLYWYRRVMGKEIKFLLHFVKESKQDESGMPNNRFLAERTGGTYSTLKVQPAELEDSGVYFCASSSQGGGTEAFFGQGTRLTVV.

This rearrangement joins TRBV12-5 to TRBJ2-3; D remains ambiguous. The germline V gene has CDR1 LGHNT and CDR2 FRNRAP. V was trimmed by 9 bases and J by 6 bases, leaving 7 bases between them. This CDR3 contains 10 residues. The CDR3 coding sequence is TGTGCTAGCGCGGCGGATACGCAGTATTTT. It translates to CASAADTQYF.

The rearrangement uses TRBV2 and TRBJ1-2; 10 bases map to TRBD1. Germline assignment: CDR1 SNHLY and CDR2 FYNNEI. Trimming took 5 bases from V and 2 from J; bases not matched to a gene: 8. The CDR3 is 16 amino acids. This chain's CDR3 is CASSRGQGPSNYGYTF. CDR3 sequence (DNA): TGTGCCAGCAGTCGGGGACAGGGGCCCTCGAACTATGGCTACACCTTC.

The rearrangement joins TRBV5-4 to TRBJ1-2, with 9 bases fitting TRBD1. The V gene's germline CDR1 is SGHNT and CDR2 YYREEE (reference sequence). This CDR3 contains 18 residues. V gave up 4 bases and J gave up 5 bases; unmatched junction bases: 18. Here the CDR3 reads CASSPGTGFSMLEYGYTF. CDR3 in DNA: TGTGCCAGCAGCCCCGGGACAGGGTTCAGTATGTTGGAGTATGGCTACACCTTC.

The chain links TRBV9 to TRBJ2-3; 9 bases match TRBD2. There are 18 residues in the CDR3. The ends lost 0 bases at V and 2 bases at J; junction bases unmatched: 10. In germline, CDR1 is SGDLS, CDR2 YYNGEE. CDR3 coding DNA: TGTGCCAGCAGCGTAGGGTCGTCGAGCGGGGGGTTCACAGATACGCAGTATTTT. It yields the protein CASSVGSSSGGFTDTQYF.

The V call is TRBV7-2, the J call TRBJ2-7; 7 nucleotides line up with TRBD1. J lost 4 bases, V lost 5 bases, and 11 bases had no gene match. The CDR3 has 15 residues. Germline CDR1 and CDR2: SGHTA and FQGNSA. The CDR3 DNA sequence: TGTGCCAGCAGCGGCCGACAGGGTCTCGGGTACGAGCAGTACTTC. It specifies CASSGRQGLGYEQYF.

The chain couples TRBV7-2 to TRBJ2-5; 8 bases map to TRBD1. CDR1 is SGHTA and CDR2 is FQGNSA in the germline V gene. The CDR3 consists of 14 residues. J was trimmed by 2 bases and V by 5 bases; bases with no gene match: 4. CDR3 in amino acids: CASSRGTGQETQYF. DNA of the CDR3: TGTGCCAGCAGCCGCGGGACAGGACAAGAGACCCAGTACTTC.

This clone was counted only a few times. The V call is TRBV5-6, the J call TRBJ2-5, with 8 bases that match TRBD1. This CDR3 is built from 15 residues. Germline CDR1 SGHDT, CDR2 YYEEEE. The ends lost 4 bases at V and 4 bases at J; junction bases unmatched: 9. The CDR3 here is CASSPRAGGTETQYF. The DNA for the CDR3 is TGTGCCAGCAGCCCTCGGGCAGGGGGCACAGAGACCCAGTACTTC.